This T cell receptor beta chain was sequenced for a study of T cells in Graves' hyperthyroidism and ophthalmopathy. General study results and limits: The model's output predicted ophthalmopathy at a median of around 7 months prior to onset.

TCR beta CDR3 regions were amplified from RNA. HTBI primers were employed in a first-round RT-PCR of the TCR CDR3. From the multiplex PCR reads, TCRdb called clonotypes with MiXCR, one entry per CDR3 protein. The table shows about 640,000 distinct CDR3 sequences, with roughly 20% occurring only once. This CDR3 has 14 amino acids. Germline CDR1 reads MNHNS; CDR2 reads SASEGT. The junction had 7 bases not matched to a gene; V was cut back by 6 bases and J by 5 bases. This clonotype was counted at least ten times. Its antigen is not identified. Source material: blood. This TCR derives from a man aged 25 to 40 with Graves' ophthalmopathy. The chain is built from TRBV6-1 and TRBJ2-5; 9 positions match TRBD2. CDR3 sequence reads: CASRAGGPSETQYF. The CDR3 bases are TGTGCCAGCAGGGCGGGAGGGCCTTCTGAGACCCAGTACTTC.